These T cell receptor beta chains were read from a single sample in a study of T cells in localized non-small cell lung cancer. Libraries were prepared by immunoSEQ multiplex PCR; TCRdb keeps only in-frame clonotypes and omits some of them. Of about 26,000 clones in the sample, around 90% were seen once. The sample in question was peripheral blood, obtained before any cancer treatment. All receptors derive from a female donor older than 55 with stage II squamous cell lung carcinoma. Each CDR3 is given with its conserved first and last residue. The order of the fields is D gene, CDR3 length, clone size, V gene, J gene, CDR3 DNA, CDR3 protein. A D gene is named only where the DNA matches it firmly. Clone size is stated in some rows and not others, as once, few, many or a class when expanded.

d_call: TRBD1
cdr3_length: 15
clone_size: -
v_call: TRBV27
j_call: TRBJ1-1
cdr3_nt: TGTGCCAGCAGTCCGCAACAGGGGTTGAACACTGAAGCTTTCTTT
cdr3_aa: CASSPQQGLNTEAFF

d_call: TRBD1
cdr3_length: 15
clone_size: -
v_call: TRBV7-8
j_call: TRBJ1-2
cdr3_nt: TGTGCCAGCAGCCCAGGGGGTACGGGGAACTATGGCTACACCTTC
cdr3_aa: CASSPGGTGNYGYTF

d_call: -
cdr3_length: 14
clone_size: -
v_call: TRBV11-2
j_call: TRBJ2-7
cdr3_nt: TGTGCCAGCAGCTTAGACGGCGGTCCTTACGAGCAGTACTTC
cdr3_aa: CASSLDGGPYEQYF

d_call: -
cdr3_length: 15
clone_size: -
v_call: TRBV2
j_call: TRBJ2-3
cdr3_nt: TGTGCCAGCAGAGTGTTCCGGGGAACCACAGATACGCAGTATTTT
cdr3_aa: CASRVFRGTTDTQYF

d_call: -
cdr3_length: 13
clone_size: once
v_call: TRBV29-1
j_call: TRBJ1-1
cdr3_nt: TGCAGCCTTTCCCGGGGGGCGGACACTGAAGCTTTCTTT
cdr3_aa: CSLSRGADTEAFF

d_call: -
cdr3_length: 13
clone_size: -
v_call: TRBV29-1
j_call: TRBJ1-1
cdr3_nt: TGCAGCGTTGAAATGGTCAGCGGCACTGAAGCTTTCTTT
cdr3_aa: CSVEMVSGTEAFF

d_call: -
cdr3_length: 15
clone_size: once
v_call: TRBV5-4
j_call: TRBJ1-3
cdr3_nt: TGTGCCAGCAGCTTGGATCTCGGCTCTGGAAACACCATATATTTT
cdr3_aa: CASSLDLGSGNTIYF

d_call: -
cdr3_length: 14
clone_size: -
v_call: TRBV11-1
j_call: TRBJ2-7
cdr3_nt: TGTGCCAGCAGCTCCCGTAGACAGTCCTACGAGCAGTACTTC
cdr3_aa: CASSSRRQSYEQYF

d_call: -
cdr3_length: 13
clone_size: -
v_call: TRBV5-4
j_call: TRBJ2-3
cdr3_nt: TGTGCCAGCAGCTTTCCCGATTCTTGGGTGCAGTATTTT
cdr3_aa: CASSFPDSWVQYF

d_call: -
cdr3_length: 13
clone_size: -
v_call: TRBV4-3
j_call: TRBJ2-1
cdr3_nt: TGCGCCAGCAGCCAAGGGGGGTGGGGGCGGCAGTTCTTC
cdr3_aa: CASSQGGWGRQFF

d_call: -
cdr3_length: 14
clone_size: -
v_call: TRBV6-5
j_call: TRBJ1-2
cdr3_nt: TGTGCCAGCAGGGCCCCCCCAGGGACCTATGGCTACACCTTC
cdr3_aa: CASRAPPGTYGYTF

d_call: -
cdr3_length: 11
clone_size: -
v_call: TRBV7-8
j_call: TRBJ2-7
cdr3_nt: TGTGCCAGCAGCTTGCAGGGAGAGCAGTACTTC
cdr3_aa: CASSLQGEQYF

d_call: -
cdr3_length: 15
clone_size: -
v_call: TRBV4-2
j_call: TRBJ2-7
cdr3_nt: TGTGCCAGCAGCCCCAGGACTGAGCTGCCCTACGAGCAGTACTTC
cdr3_aa: CASSPRTELPYEQYF

d_call: -
cdr3_length: 14
clone_size: -
v_call: TRBV19
j_call: TRBJ2-7
cdr3_nt: TGTGCCAGTAGTCCCCAGTGGGCCTCCTACGAGCAGTACTTC
cdr3_aa: CASSPQWASYEQYF